This T cell receptor (beta chain) was observed in a study of cytomegalovirus exposure and HLA in healthy donors. 60 Vbeta and 13 Jbeta primers were used in PCR. The method was immunoSEQ multiplex PCR; TCRdb's version includes in-frame clones alone and lacks a portion of them. Of fewer than 150,000 clones detected, around 83% appear once; the ten largest clones hold around 4.3%. The sequencing input was PBMCs. The TCR comes from a man in his forties in good health and CMV-seropositive.

The CDR3 DNA reads as TGTGCCAGCAGCTCTGGGGGGAAAGCTGGAAACACCATATATTTT. Amino acid sequence: CASSSGGKAGNTIYF. The genes are TRBV7-2 and TRBJ1-3; possible D gene TRBD1, 5 bases. The CDR3 extends over 15 amino acids. V lost 4 bases and J 2 bases, leaving 12 bases between the germline ends. Germline V CDR1 and CDR2: SGHTA, FQGNSA.